This TCR beta chain comes out of a study of shared clonotypes between healthy human individuals (dated by TCRdb to 2018 to 2020). Notes on the research overall: The cohort included three men and two women between 18 and 49 years of age. For each donor, CD4 naive and CD4 memory were each given three plates, CD8 naive was given two plates, and CD8 memory was given one plate. Between about 0.94 and 8.9 billion PBMCs per donor were obtained by leukapheresis. The study deeply sequenced blood TCR repertoires of roughly five healthy adults to estimate repertoire size and the extent of clonotype sharing between individuals. To increase sequencing depth and limit assay-specific biases, TCR repertoire library preparation and sequencing were carried out by different laboratories using diverse techniques.

General study outcomes and caveats: Sampling was restricted to blood, and TCR repertoires in tissues likely differ from the TCR repertoires found in blood. Naive subsets generally had larger estimated clonotype richness than memory subsets. Because the study included a small number of donors, the genetic and exposure-history diversity represented was limited. Clonotypes shared by all four sorted-subset donors showed higher generation probabilities than non-shared clonotypes. Sharing across a handful of donors was observed for around 5% of naive CD4, about 3.2% of naive CD8, roughly 2.3% of memory CD4, and about 0.38% of memory CD8 clonotypes. Pairwise subsampling indicated that sequencing depth was expected to affect the degree of clonotype sharing among donors. Even with the large sequencing depth, rarefaction of the sorted-subset datasets indicated that sequencing was incomplete.

With respect to this clone: Its recognized antigen is unknown. No base quality information exists; no much larger clone differs at one position.

Using the deep immunoSEQ assay, TCR CDR3 regions were amplified from genomic DNA by multiplex PCR. Extracted genomic DNA from each cell subset was spread evenly across all wells of several immunoSEQ 96-well plates, with each plate serving as a replicate. Each replicate PCR for sorted subsets received roughly 200 ng genomic DNA, equal to roughly 30,000 T cell genomes. Purified libraries were measured with a Qubit 3.0 fluorometer, size-checked on a Bioanalyzer 2100, and measured again with the KAPA Library Quantification kit. Each immunoSEQ 96-well plate was sequenced on its own single-read 150-cycle Illumina NextSeq 550 flow cell. From the authors' description of their analysis: Because the immunoSEQ output held only junctional sequences and lacked quality scores, the filtering could not match the filtering applied to full-length reads. To assign V/J genes and CDR3, sequences were annotated against IMGT germline references using PyIR, a Python wrapper for IgBLAST v1.9. Any read was removed if the V/J assignment was weak (E-value above 1e-6), the CDR3 was missing, or the read contained stop codons, out-of-frame junctions, or ambiguous translated residues. V3J clonotypes were defined as sequences sharing an identical inferred V gene, J gene, and CDR3 amino acid sequence. The percentage overlap between two repertoires was calculated by dividing the number of shared unique clonotypes by the size of the smaller repertoire. RTK rarefaction, the Chao1 estimator, and Recon v2.1 estimates of unobserved clonotypes were used to assess repertoire richness. For all TCRbeta clonotypes obtained by the gDNA method from a few donors, generation probabilities were computed with OLGA. TCRdb holds this immuneACCESS table with in-frame rearrangements only. Some clones are missing; in checked studies, unresolved V genes explain under half, and the rest has no known cause. V, J and clone size were drawn from that table, and D and trimming were deduced from the DNA. In this sample the table shows 1,100,000 or so clones, approximately 78% of which occur a single time. The ten largest account for under 0.65% of the sample.

The donors were healthy, HIV-negative adults with no recently reported acute infections or vaccinations. Only Caucasian adults living in Nashville, Tennessee, USA were represented among the donors. Magnetic negative selection was used to enrich CD4+ T cells, after which naive cells were positively selected on CD45RA and the negative fraction became the memory subset. After blood collection by leukapheresis, PBMCs were isolated using Ficoll-Histopaque density gradient centrifugation and then cryopreserved in the vapor phase of liquid nitrogen. Analytical flow cytometry was used to check the purity and quantity of every magnetically sorted T cell population. Each sorted fraction had its genomic DNA isolated and then quantified by UV absorbance on a Nanodrop 2000c. V lost 2 bases and J lost 4 bases, and the count of bases not matched to a germline gene is 2. The CDR3 has 14 amino acids, counting the end cysteine and phenylalanine. Only the CDR3 region is kept as DNA, spanning 42 bases read in frame from base 1. Looking up the germline V gene yields CDR1 SGDLS and CDR2 YYNGEE.

This receptor was obtained from a young man in good health. Some clones in this sample may be carry-over from other donors' samples. The V and J genes are TRBV9 and TRBJ2-3; 9 of the junction bases match TRBD2. The specimen sequenced was memory CD4+ T cells from PBMCs. What this sample's cell subset or site label stands for: CD45RA-negative fraction. CDR3 region: CASSVGTSPDTQYF. The DNA is as follows: TGTGCCAGCAGCGTCGGGACTAGCCCAGATACGCAGTATTTT.